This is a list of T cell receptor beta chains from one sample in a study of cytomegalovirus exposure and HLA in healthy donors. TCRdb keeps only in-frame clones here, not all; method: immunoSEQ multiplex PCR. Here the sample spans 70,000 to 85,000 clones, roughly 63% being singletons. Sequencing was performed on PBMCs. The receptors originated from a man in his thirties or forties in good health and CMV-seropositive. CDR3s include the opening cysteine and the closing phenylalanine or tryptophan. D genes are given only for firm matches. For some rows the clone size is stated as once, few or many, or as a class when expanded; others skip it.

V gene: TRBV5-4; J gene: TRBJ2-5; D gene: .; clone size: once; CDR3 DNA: TGTGCCAGCAGCACTCCTAGTGACCAACAAGAGACCCAGTACTTC; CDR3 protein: CASSTPSDQQETQYF
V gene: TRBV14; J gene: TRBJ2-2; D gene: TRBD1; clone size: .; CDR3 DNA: TGTGCCAGCAGCCAAGGGGCCGGGACAGCCAACACCGGGGAGCTGTTTTTT; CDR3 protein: CASSQGAGTANTGELFF
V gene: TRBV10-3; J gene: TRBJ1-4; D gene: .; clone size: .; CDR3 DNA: TGTGCCATCACCAACAGGGTAGCTAATGAAAAACTGTTTTTT; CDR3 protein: CAITNRVANEKLFF
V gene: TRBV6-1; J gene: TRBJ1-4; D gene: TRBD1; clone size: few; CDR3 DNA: TGTGCCAGCAGTGAAGAGGAACAGGGGAGTGAAAAACTGTTTTTT; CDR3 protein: CASSEEEQGSEKLFF
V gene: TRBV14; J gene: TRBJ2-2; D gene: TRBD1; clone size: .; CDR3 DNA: TGTGCTAGCAGCTCTGAGCCGGGACAGGGAGGCACCGGGGAGCTGTTTTTT; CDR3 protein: CASSSEPGQGGTGELFF
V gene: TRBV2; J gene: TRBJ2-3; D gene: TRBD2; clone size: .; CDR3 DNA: TGTGCCAGCAGTGAGGGGACTAGTTCAGATACGCAGTATTTT; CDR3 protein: CASSEGTSSDTQYF
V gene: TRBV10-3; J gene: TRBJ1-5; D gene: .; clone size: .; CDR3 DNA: TGTGCCAGCGGTAAGGAGAGCAATCAGCCCCAGCATTTT; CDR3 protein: CASGKESNQPQHF
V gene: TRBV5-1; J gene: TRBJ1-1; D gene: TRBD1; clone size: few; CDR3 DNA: TGCGCCAGCAGCTTGAGACAGGGCCCTGAAGCTTTCTTT; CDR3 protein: CASSLRQGPEAFF
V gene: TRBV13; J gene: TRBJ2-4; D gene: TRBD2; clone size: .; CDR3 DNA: TGTGCCAGCAGCTTCGGCGGGGGGGTCAACATTCAGTACTTC; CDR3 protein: CASSFGGGVNIQYF
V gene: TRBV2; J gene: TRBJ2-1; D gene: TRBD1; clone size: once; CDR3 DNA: TGTGCCAGCAGCCGAGAAGGGACAGAAAACAATGAGCAGTTCTTC; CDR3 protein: CASSREGTENNEQFF
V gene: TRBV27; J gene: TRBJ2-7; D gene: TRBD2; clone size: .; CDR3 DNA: TGTGCCAGCAGGACTAGCGGGACCTACGAGCAGTACTTC; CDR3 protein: CASRTSGTYEQYF
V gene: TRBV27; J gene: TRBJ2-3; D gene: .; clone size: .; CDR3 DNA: TGTGCCAGCAGTTACTCGCCCTTAGCGGCCCTACGCACAGATACGCAGTATTTT; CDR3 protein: CASSYSPLAALRTDTQYF
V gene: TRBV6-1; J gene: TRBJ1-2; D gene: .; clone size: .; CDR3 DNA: TGTGCCAGCAAAAATAACAGGGCATATGGCTACACCTTC; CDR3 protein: CASKNNRAYGYTF
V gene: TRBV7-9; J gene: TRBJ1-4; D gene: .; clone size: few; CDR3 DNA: TGTGCCAGCACCAGGATGGATGGGGAAAAACTGTTTTTT; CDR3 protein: CASTRMDGEKLFF
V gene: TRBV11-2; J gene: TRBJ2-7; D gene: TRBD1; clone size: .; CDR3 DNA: TGTGCCAGCAGCTTAGATATAGGGACAGGGGTCGGGGAGCAGTACTTC; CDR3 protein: CASSLDIGTGVGEQYF
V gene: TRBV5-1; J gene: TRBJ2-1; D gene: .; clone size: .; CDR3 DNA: TGCGCCAGCAGCTTGGTGGCGGGCGTACCTTCCCATGAGCAGTTCTTC; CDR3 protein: CASSLVAGVPSHEQFF